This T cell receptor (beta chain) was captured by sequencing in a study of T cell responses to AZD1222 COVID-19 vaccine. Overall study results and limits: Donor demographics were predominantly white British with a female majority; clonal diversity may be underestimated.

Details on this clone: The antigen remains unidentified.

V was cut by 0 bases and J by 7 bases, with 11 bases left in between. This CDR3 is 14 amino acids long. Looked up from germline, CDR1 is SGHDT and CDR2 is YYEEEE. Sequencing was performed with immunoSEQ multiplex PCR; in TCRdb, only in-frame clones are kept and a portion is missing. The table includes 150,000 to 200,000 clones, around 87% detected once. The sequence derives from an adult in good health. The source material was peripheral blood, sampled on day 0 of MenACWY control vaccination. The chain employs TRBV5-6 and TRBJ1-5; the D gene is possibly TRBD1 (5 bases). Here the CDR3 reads CASSLEGRGQPQHF. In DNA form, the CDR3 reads TGTGCCAGCAGCTTGGAGGGGAGGGGACAGCCCCAGCATTTT.